The 12 T cell receptor beta chains below were found in one sample sequenced in a study of vaccination and CD4 T cells after COVID-19. Treatment noted: roughly 10-day PBMC culture with coronavirus spike peptide pools or control peptides (ViraFEST assay). An Oncomine TCR Beta short-read assay was used to sequence the DNA from cultured CD4+ T cells. TCRdb re-called the PCR reads with MiXCR, one entry per CDR3 protein. The sample records around 13,000 distinct CDR3 sequences, less than 65% being singletons. No cognate antigen is known for these TCRs. Here the sequenced sample was CD4+ T cells from blood, cultured in vitro, taken before SARS-CoV-2 vaccination. The receptors originated from a human donor who had recovered from COVID-19.

V gene TRBV11-3 combines with J gene TRBJ1-1; TRBD1 matches at 7 bases. CDR3 size: 13 residues. V was pared by 0 bases and J by 8 bases, with 3 bases of the junction left unmatched. Germline V gene sequence: CDR1 SGHNT, CDR2 YENEEA. The CDR3 region is CASSLESRGEAFF. The CDR3 nucleotides read TGTGCCAGCAGCTTAGAGAGCAGGGGGGAAGCTTTCTTT.

The chain combines TRBV7-9 with TRBJ2-5; D may be TRBD2 (5 bases). V was clipped by 2 bases and J by 5 bases, with 9 bases between them. Per the germline V gene, CDR1 is SEHNR and CDR2 is FQNEAQ (reference sequence). This CDR3 region has 13 residues. DNA of the CDR3: TGTGCCAGCAGCTTATACGGAGGCGAGACCCAGTACTTC. Protein: CASSLYGGETQYF.

CDR3 region: CASSPPDSDGYTF. The CDR3 nucleotides are TGCGCCAGCAGTCCACCCGACAGCGACGGCTACACCTTC. This chain uses TRBV23-1 with TRBJ1-2; perhaps TRBD1 as D (5 bases). TRBV23-1 is assigned to the ORF class and has an uncertain function. The length of the CDR3 is 13 residues. The V end was cut by 4 bases, the J end by 8 bases, with 14 bases between.

The chain links TRBV5-1 to TRBJ2-7, with 10 bases matching TRBD1. V dropped 5 bases and J dropped 6; count of bases not matched to a gene: 5. Germline CDR1 and CDR2: SGHRS and YFSETQ. The CDR3 loop spans 13 amino acids. The CDR3 sequence is CASSRDRGSEQYF. The CDR3 coding sequence is TGCGCCAGCAGTAGGGACAGGGGAAGCGAGCAGTACTTC.

The rearrangement links TRBV5-1 to TRBJ2-7, with 8 positions matching TRBD2. Trimming removed 0 bases from V and 3 bases from J; junction bases left unmatched: 8. Germline CDR1 is SGHRS and CDR2 is YFSETQ. The CDR3 totals 16 residues. In DNA form, the CDR3 reads TGCGCCAGCAGCTTGGGACCTAGCGGGCCTCTCTACGAGCAGTACTTC. It codes for CASSLGPSGPLYEQYF.

This chain joins TRBV10-3 and TRBJ2-1; possible D gene TRBD2, 5 bases. With 0 bases removed from V and 5 bases from J, the gap between germline ends came to 14 bases. Germline CDR1 is ENHRY and CDR2 is SYGVKD. This CDR3 comprises 16 residues. The CDR3 here is CAISESRTGRNNEQFF. In nucleotides, the CDR3 is TGTGCCATCAGTGAGTCAAGGACTGGCCGAAACAATGAGCAGTTCTTC.

The chain carries TRBV20-1 and TRBJ2-4, with D unclear. CDR3 length equals 13 residues. CDR1 DFQATT and CDR2 SNEGSKA come from the germline V gene (reference sequence). V lost 4 bases to trimming and J lost 1 base, with 8 bases between them. The CDR3 DNA sequence: TGCAGTGCTACTCAAACGGCCAAAAACATTCAGTACTTC. Translation gives CSATQTAKNIQYF.

V and J are TRBV14 and TRBJ1-3; D ambiguous. The germline V gene has CDR1 SGHDN and CDR2 FVKESK. Trimming took 1 base from V and 2 from J, leaving 9 bases between them. This CDR3 comprises 15 residues. The CDR3 DNA reads TGTGCCAGCAGCCAAGTGCAGCGTGCTGGAAACACCATATATTTT. This encodes CASSQVQRAGNTIYF.

The chain couples TRBV6-5 to TRBJ1-2; weak D call: TRBD1 (6 bases). This CDR3 region has 13 residues. The V gene's germline CDR1 is MNHEY and CDR2 SVGAGI. With 1 base removed from V and 4 bases from J, the gap between germline ends came to 7 bases. CDR3 nucleotide sequence: TGTGCCAGCAGTTACTTGGACAGCTATGGCTACACCTTC. This codes for CASSYLDSYGYTF.

This clonotype turned up a few times. The chain uses TRBV28 and TRBJ1-5; no reliable D call. Germline V lookup: CDR1 MDHEN, CDR2 SYDVKM. The V gene lost 3 bases and the J gene lost 5 bases, with 5 bases spanning the gap. The CDR3 runs to 12 residues. In DNA, the CDR3 is TGTGCCAGCAGTTTCTCTCATCAGCCCCAGCATTTT. Encoded protein: CASSFSHQPQHF.

This clonotype was found a few times. The chain employs TRBV6-1 and TRBJ1-5, with D uncertain. V lost 2 bases and J lost 1, with 12 bases in between. The CDR3 totals 16 residues. Germline CDR1 and CDR2: MNHNS and SASEGT. Written as DNA, the CDR3 is TGTGCCAGCAGTGAACTAGCGGGGTTGAGCAATCAGCCCCAGCATTTT. This gives the protein CASSELAGLSNQPQHF.

CDR3 in amino acids: CASSKAWTREGKHEQYF. CDR3 bases: TGTGCCAGCAGCAAAGCTTGGACGCGGGAGGGCAAACACGAGCAGTACTTC. The J gene is TRBJ2-7, the V gene TRBV21-1; TRBD2 is the table's D call and was not checked against the DNA. TRBV21-1 is a pseudogene locus. This CDR3 has 17 amino acids.